A single sample is the source of the 6 T cell receptor beta chains below, sequenced in a study of Ad26.COV2.S vaccination and SARS-CoV-2 variants. Sequencing used immunoSEQ multiplex PCR; TCRdb keeps in-frame clones, though not all of them. The sample contains 300,000 to 450,000 clones, roughly nine tenths of which appear only once. Sample: peripheral blood, taken after recovery from COVID-19. Receptors were obtained from a human donor who had recovered from COVID-19.

CDR3 in DNA: TGTGCCAGCAGCGCGGGGGACAGGATCTGGCAGGGCTACACCTTC. It encodes CASSAGDRIWQGYTF. The rearrangement links TRBV9 to TRBJ1-2; 8 bases match TRBD1. Germline values: CDR1 SGDLS, CDR2 YYNGEE. CDR3 length equals 15 residues. The junction had 12 bases not matched to a gene; V was cut back by 3 bases and J by 8 bases.

The chain carries TRBV4-3 and TRBJ1-1; D call uncertain. The CDR3 covers 15 residues. The V and J ends lost 1 base and 3 bases respectively, with 12 bases between them. Per germline, CDR1 LGHNA and CDR2 YSLEER. CDR3 in amino acids: CASSQVTSKYTEAFF. In nucleotides, the CDR3 is TGCGCCAGCAGCCAAGTGACCAGCAAGTACACTGAAGCTTTCTTT.

The J gene is TRBJ1-1, the V gene TRBV19, with 8 bases fitting TRBD1. Looked up from germline, CDR1 is LNHDA and CDR2 is SQIVND (reference sequence). The CDR3 is made up of 15 amino acids. Trimming cost V 3 bases and J 4 bases; bases outside gene matches: 7. The CDR3 here is CASSITGGGSTEAFF. The CDR3 DNA is TGTGCCAGTAGTATCACAGGGGGAGGGAGCACTGAAGCTTTCTTT.

The chain couples TRBV6-6 to TRBJ2-3; the match to TRBD1 covers 9 bases. The CDR3 is 14 amino acids. Per the germline V gene, CDR1 is MNHNY and CDR2 is SVGAGI (reference sequence). V lost 4 bases and J lost 1; bases outside the gene matches: 0. The CDR3 reads CASSWDRGTDTQYF. The CDR3 nucleotides are TGTGCCAGCAGTTGGGACAGGGGCACAGATACGCAGTATTTT.

The CDR3 bases are TGTGCCAGCAGCTTGGAGTTCGAACAAGAGACCCAGTACTTC. It is translated as CASSLEFEQETQYF. The V call is TRBV5-4, the J call TRBJ2-5; D remains ambiguous. This CDR3 has 14 amino acids. Per germline, CDR1 SGHNT and CDR2 YYREEE (reference sequence). V gave up 0 bases and J gave up 2 bases, with 8 bases separating them. Complete variable domain (other parts from reference TRBV5-4 and TRBJ2-5): ETGVTQSPTHLIKTRGQQVTLRCSSQSGHNTVSWYQQALGQGPQFIFQYYREEENGRGNFPPRFSGLQFPNYSSELNVNALELDDSALYLCASSLEFEQETQYFGPGTRLLVL.

This chain uses TRBV7-3 with TRBJ1-5, with TRBD1 matching over 8 bases. The V gene end was trimmed by 1 base and the J gene end by 6 bases; junction bases not matched to a gene: 11. Germline values: CDR1 SGHTA, CDR2 FQGTGA. The CDR3 has 17 residues. The chain's CDR3 is CASSLKGQVTFLQPQHF. CDR3 nucleotide sequence: TGTGCCAGCAGCTTAAAGGGACAGGTGACCTTTCTTCAGCCCCAGCATTTT.